What follows are 2 T cell receptor beta chains derived from one specimen sequenced in a study of OX40 agonist ivuxolimab in advanced cancers. Generated by immunoSEQ multiplex PCR, the TCRdb table keeps only in-frame clones and is missing some. Of about 38,000 clones listed, around 92% are singletons. The sample in question was CD4+ or CD8+ T cells sorted from blood, obtained in a trial of the OX40 agonist ivuxolimab. The receptors stem from an adult with an advanced solid tumor such as melanoma, head and neck, liver or kidney cancer.

V gene TRBV5-4 combines with J gene TRBJ1-2; 8 bases match TRBD1. V lost 4 bases and J lost 8; bases outside the gene matches: 7. Germline V gene data show CDR1 as SGHNT and CDR2 as YYREEE (reference sequence). The CDR3 is 13 residues long. The CDR3 spells CASSNRTGRGYTF. In DNA form, the CDR3 reads TGTGCCAGCAGCAACCGGACAGGGAGAGGCTACACCTTC.

This clone came up once. This sequence joins TRBV7-8 and TRBJ1-4, with D maybe TRBD1 (6 bases). This CDR3 has 16 amino acids. V lost 5 bases, J lost 8 bases, and 21 bases lay in between. The V gene's germline CDR1 is SGHVS and CDR2 FQNEAQ. Here the CDR3 reads CASSQGPELLGEKLFF. The CDR3 coding sequence is TGTGCCAGCAGCCAGGGGCCGGAGTTGCTGGGGGAAAAACTGTTTTTT.